By proportion, the clone carrying this T cell receptor beta chain is large. The CDR3 consists of 14 residues. Trimming removed 0 bases from V and 2 bases from J, with 8 bases in between. The record originates from a study of circulating CD8 cells and anti-PD-1 response in melanoma. Using around 15 ng of total RNA, TCR libraries were made with the QIAseq Immune Repertoire TCR panel. MiXCR, run by TCRdb on the reads, gives a single entry per CDR3 protein. The table shows some 300 distinct CDR3 sequences, with about 8.2% occurring only once. Sorting of live CD3+CD8+TCRalphabeta+ cells by PD-1 and/or TIGIT gave four subsets.

This receptor was identified in a human donor with melanoma. The sequences come from CD8+ T cells from PBMCs, collected at baseline or after one month of anti-PD-1 therapy (not recorded which). The V gene is TRBV12-3 or TRBV12-4, the J gene TRBJ2-7; D is perhaps TRBD2 (5 bases). The CDR3 nucleotides are TGTGCCAGCAGTTTAGCGCCAGCGGCCTACGAGCAGTACTTC. It translates to CASSLAPAAYEQYF.